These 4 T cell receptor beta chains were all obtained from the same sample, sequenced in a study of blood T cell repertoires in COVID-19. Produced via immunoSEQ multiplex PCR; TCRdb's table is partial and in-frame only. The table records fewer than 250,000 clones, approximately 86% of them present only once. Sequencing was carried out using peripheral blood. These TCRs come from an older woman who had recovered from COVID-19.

This CDR3 reads CASSDQGTNEKLFF. The CDR3 DNA is TGTGCCAGCAGTGACCAGGGTACTAATGAAAAACTGTTTTTT. The V gene is TRBV2, the J gene TRBJ1-4; possible D gene TRBD1, 5 bases. CDR3 length equals 14 residues. Trimming left V 3 bases short and J 2 bases short, with 7 bases between. Germline lookup yields CDR1 SNHLY and CDR2 FYNNEI.

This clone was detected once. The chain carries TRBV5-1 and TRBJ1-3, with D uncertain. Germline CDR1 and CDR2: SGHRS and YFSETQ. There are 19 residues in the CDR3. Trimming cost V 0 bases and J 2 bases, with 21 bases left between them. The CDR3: CASSLGTGQVRRAGNTIYF. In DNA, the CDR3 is TGCGCCAGCAGCTTGGGGACGGGTCAGGTTCGGAGGGCTGGAAACACCATATATTTT.

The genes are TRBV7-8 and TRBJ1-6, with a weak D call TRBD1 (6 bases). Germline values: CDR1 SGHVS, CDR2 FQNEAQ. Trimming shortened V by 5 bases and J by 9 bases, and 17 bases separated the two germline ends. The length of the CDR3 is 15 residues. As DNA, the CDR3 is TGTGCCAGCAGCCCCCCCGGGGGGCGGACTTCACCCCTCCACTTT. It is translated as CASSPPGGRTSPLHF.

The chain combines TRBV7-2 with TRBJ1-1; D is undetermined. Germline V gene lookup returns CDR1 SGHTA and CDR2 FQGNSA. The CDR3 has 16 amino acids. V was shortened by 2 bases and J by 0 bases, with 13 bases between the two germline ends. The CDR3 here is CASSLSGRPMNTEAFF. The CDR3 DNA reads TGTGCCAGCAGCTTAAGCGGGCGTCCCATGAACACTGAAGCTTTCTTT.